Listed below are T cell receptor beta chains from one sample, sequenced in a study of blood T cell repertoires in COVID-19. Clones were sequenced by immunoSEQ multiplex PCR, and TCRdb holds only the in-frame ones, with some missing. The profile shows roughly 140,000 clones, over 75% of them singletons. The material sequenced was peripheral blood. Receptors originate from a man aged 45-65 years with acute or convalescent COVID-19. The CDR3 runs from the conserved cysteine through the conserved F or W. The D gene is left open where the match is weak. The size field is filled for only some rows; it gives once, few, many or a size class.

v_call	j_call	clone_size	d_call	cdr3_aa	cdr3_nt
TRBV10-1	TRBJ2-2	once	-	CASSAGAPGELFF	TGCGCCAGCAGCGCAGGGGCCCCCGGGGAGCTGTTTTTT
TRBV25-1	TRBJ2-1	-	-	CASSALGGRGGGNEQFF	TGTGCCAGCAGTGCACTGGGAGGGCGGGGAGGGGGCAATGAGCAGTTCTTC
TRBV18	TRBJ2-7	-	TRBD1	CASSQTGTGNEGEQYF	TGTGCCAGCTCACAGACCGGGACAGGGAATGAGGGTGAGCAGTACTTC
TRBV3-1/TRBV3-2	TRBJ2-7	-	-	CASSQRPRRGYEQYF	TGTGCCAGCAGCCAACGACCAAGACGAGGCTACGAGCAGTACTTC
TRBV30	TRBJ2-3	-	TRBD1	CARTVTGSPSTDTQYF	TGTGCCAGGACTGTGACAGGGAGCCCTAGTACAGATACGCAGTATTTT
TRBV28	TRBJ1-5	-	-	CASSFIPGSNQPQHF	TGTGCCAGCAGTTTCATCCCGGGGAGCAATCAGCCCCAGCATTTT
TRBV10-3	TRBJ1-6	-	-	CAIRYREGSPLHF	TGTGCCATCAGGTACAGGGAGGGGTCACCCCTCCACTTT
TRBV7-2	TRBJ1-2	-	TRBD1	CASSLGGQGTSDGYTF	TGTGCCAGCAGCTTAGGTGGACAGGGGACCTCTGATGGCTACACCTTC
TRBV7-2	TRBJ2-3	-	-	CASSFQTGTDTQYF	TGTGCCAGCAGCTTCCAGACAGGAACAGATACGCAGTATTTT
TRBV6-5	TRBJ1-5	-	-	CASRRGRDSNQPQHF	TGTGCCAGCAGGAGGGGGAGAGATAGCAATCAGCCCCAGCATTTT
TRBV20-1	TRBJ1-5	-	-	CSASRTANQPQHF	TGCAGTGCTAGTAGAACAGCTAATCAGCCCCAGCATTTT
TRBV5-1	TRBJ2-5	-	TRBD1	CASSSGVGQGYFSQETQYF	TGCGCCAGCAGCTCTGGGGTGGGACAGGGTTATTTCTCCCAAGAGACCCAGTACTTC
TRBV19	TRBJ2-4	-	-	CASSIGIAKNIQYF	TGTGCCAGTAGTATAGGTATAGCCAAAAACATTCAGTACTTC
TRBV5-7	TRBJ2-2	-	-	CASSLAVGANTGELFF	TGTGCCAGCAGCCTGGCGGTGGGAGCGAACACCGGGGAGCTGTTTTTT
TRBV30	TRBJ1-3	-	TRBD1	CAWNPGTGFGNTIYF	TGTGCCTGGAACCCCGGGACAGGGTTTGGAAACACCATATATTTT
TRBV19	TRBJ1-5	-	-	CASSITGTYSNQPQHF	TGTGCCAGTAGTATAACGGGGACATATAGCAATCAGCCCCAGCATTTT
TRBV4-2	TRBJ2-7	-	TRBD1	CASSQDRTGGYEQYF	TGTGCCAGCAGCCAAGATCGGACAGGGGGTTACGAGCAGTACTTC
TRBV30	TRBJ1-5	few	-	CAWSVSRGGQPQHF	TGTGCCTGGAGTGTTAGCAGGGGAGGGCAGCCCCAGCATTTT
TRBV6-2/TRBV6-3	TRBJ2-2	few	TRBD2	CASSPETSGYQGELFF	TGTGCCAGCAGTCCCGAGACTAGCGGGTATCAGGGGGAGCTGTTTTTT
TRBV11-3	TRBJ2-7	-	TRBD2	CASRSSSGSYEQYF	TGTGCCAGCAGGTCGAGTAGCGGGAGCTACGAGCAGTACTTC
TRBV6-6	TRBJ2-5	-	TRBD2	CASVTGGQETQYF	TGTGCCAGCGTGACGGGGGGGCAGGAGACCCAGTACTTC
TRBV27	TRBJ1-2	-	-	CASRGQFYGYTF	TGTGCCAGCAGGGGGCAATTCTATGGCTACACCTTC
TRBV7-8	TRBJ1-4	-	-	CASSLEPLHPGTNEKLFF	TGTGCCAGCAGCTTAGAGCCTCTCCATCCAGGGACTAATGAAAAACTGTTTTTT
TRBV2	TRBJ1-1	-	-	CASSEVQTSRAEAFF	TGTGCCAGCAGTGAAGTACAAACCAGTCGTGCTGAAGCTTTCTTT
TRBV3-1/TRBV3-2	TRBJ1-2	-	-	CASSPGAGGYTF	TGTGCCAGCAGCCCCGGCGCGGGTGGCTACACCTTC
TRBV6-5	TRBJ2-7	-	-	CASSPPGSSSYEQYF	TGTGCCAGCAGCCCCCCCGGGAGTAGCTCCTACGAGCAGTACTTC
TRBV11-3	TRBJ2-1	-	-	CASNGWLGNEQFF	TGTGCCAGCAACGGCTGGCTAGGCAATGAGCAGTTCTTC
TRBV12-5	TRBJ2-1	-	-	CASGLGEGVYNEQFF	TGTGCTAGTGGTTTGGGAGAGGGGGTCTACAATGAGCAGTTCTTC
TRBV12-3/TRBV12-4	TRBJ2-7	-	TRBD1	CASTRTGSYEQYF	TGTGCCAGCACCAGGACAGGGTCCTACGAGCAGTACTTC
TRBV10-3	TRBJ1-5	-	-	CAISAAGYNQPQHF	TGTGCCATCAGTGCGGCAGGCTACAATCAGCCCCAGCATTTT
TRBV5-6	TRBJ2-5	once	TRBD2	CASSLGSGYQETQYF	TGTGCCAGCAGCTTGGGTAGCGGGTATCAAGAGACCCAGTACTTC
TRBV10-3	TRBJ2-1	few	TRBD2	CAIGRRSGVKLEQFF	TGTGCCATCGGCCGCCGTAGCGGGGTTAAGTTAGAGCAGTTCTTC
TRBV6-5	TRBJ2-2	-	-	CASIVQVPGELFF	TGTGCCAGCATAGTACAGGTTCCCGGGGAGCTGTTTTTT
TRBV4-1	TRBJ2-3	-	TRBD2	CASSQGTAGGLTDTQYF	TGCGCCAGCAGCCAAGGGACAGCGGGAGGTCTCACAGATACGCAGTATTTT
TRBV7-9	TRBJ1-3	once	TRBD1	CASRKNRGDSGNTIYF	TGTGCCAGCAGAAAAAACAGGGGAGACTCTGGAAACACCATATATTTT
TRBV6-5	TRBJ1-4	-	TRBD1	CASSLGQDEKLFF	TGTGCCAGCAGTTTGGGACAGGATGAAAAACTGTTTTTT
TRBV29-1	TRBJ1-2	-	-	CSVDVREDYGYTF	TGCAGCGTTGATGTAAGGGAGGACTATGGCTACACCTTC
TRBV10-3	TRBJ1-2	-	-	CAISEPPLFYGYTF	TGTGCCATCAGTGAGCCCCCCCTGTTCTATGGCTACACCTTC
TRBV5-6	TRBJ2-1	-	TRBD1	CASSLDRDGYYNEQFF	TGTGCCAGCAGCCTTGACAGGGACGGGTACTACAATGAGCAGTTCTTC
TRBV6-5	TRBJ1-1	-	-	CASSRRNTEAFF	TGTGCCAGCAGTAGGAGGAACACTGAAGCTTTCTTT
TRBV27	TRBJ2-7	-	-	CASSLSTPYEQYF	TGTGCCAGCAGTTTAAGCACCCCCTACGAGCAGTACTTC
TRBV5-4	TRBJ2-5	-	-	CASSRDSGWETQYF	TGTGCCAGCAGTCGGGACTCGGGCTGGGAGACCCAGTACTTC
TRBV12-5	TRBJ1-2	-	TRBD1	CASGSRDSYGYTF	TGTGCTAGTGGCTCAAGGGACAGCTATGGCTACACCTTC
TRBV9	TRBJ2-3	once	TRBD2	CASSVEGTSGGSTDTQYF	TGTGCCAGCAGCGTAGAGGGGACTAGCGGGGGATCCACAGATACGCAGTATTTT
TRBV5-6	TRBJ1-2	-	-	CASSLGGPFYGYTF	TGTGCCAGCAGCTTGGGGGGCCCCTTCTATGGCTACACCTTC
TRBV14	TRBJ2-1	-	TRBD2	CASSQGLAEMSSYNEQFF	TGTGCCAGCAGCCAAGGACTAGCGGAGATGAGCTCCTACAATGAGCAGTTCTTC
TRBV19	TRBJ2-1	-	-	CASKAGGSYNEQFF	TGTGCCAGTAAGGCAGGAGGCTCCTACAATGAGCAGTTCTTC
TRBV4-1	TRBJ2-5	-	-	CASSQGLKETQYF	TGCGCCAGCAGCCAGGGACTGAAAGAGACCCAGTACTTC
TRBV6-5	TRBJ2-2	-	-	CASRGQHTGELFF	TGTGCCAGCAGAGGACAGCACACCGGGGAGCTGTTTTTT
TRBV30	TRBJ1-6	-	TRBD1	CAWGDRGNSPLHF	TGTGCCTGGGGAGACAGGGGCAATTCACCCCTCCACTTT